A single sample gave rise to the 31 T cell receptor beta chains below, sequenced in a study of beta chain features in type 1 diabetes (dated by TCRdb to the late 2010s). The library came from the immunoSEQ multiplex PCR assay. The entire amount of isolated RNA was reverse transcribed using the High Capacity cDNA Reverse Transcription Kit, so the sequenced TCRB transcripts were expressed ones. TCRdb holds this immuneACCESS table with in-frame rearrangements only. Some clones are missing; in checked studies, unresolved V genes explain under half, and the rest has no known cause. Within this sample are under 200,000 clones, with roughly 9% of them counted one time only. Approximately 2.3% of the sample is taken by the ten largest. Sequenced sample: central memory CD4+ T cells from blood. These receptors all come from a woman aged 18-29 years in good health.

Worth noting for this clone: Other nucleotide sequences from this sample produce the same CDR3. The genes are TRBV9 and TRBJ2-1, with 8 bases that match TRBD2. Losses at the gene ends were 2 bases for V and 2 bases for J; bases not matched to a gene: 3. The CDR3 totals 15 residues. From germline, CDR1 is SGDLS and CDR2 YYNGEE. CDR3 amino acids: CASSVAAGAYNEQFF. DNA of the CDR3: TGTGCCAGCAGCGTGGCAGCGGGAGCCTACAATGAGCAGTTCTTC.

This clone was picked up a small number of times. CDR3 loop: CASSLARENIQYF. The CDR3 DNA reads as TGTGCCAGCAGCTTAGCGCGGGAAAACATTCAGTACTTC. This chain connects TRBV7-8 to TRBJ2-4, with D maybe TRBD2 (5 bases). The CDR3 contains 13 residues. The germline V gene encodes CDR1 SGHVS and CDR2 FQNEAQ. Trimming pared 0 bases from V and 5 bases from J, leaving 5 bases between.

The chain employs TRBV5-1 and TRBJ2-1; 12 nucleotides agree with TRBD1. This CDR3 is 16 amino acids long. Trimming took 4 bases from V and 4 from J; bases not matched to a gene: 6. Germline CDR1 reads SGHRS; CDR2 reads YFSETQ. CDR3 sequence (DNA): TGCGCCAGCAGCCCGGAGGGACAGGGGGCGTACAATGAGCAGTTCTTC. Its protein product is CASSPEGQGAYNEQFF.

In this sample, this clone turned up a few times. The chain joins TRBV11-2 to TRBJ2-7; a possible D gene is TRBD1 (5 bases). The CDR3 extends over 14 amino acids. Trimming took 1 base from V and 0 from J, leaving 7 bases between them. The germline V gene encodes CDR1 SGHAT and CDR2 FQNNGV. CDR3 amino acids: CASSLAQASYEQYF. CDR3 DNA sequence: TGTGCCAGCAGCTTAGCACAGGCCTCCTACGAGCAGTACTTC.

The chain couples TRBV7-8 to TRBJ1-1, with TRBD1 as a possible D gene (6 bases). Germline CDR1 and CDR2: SGHVS and FQNEAQ. V lost 2 bases and J 4 bases, leaving 11 bases between the germline ends. The CDR3 covers 14 residues. The CDR3 DNA reads TGTGCCAGCAGCTTACCCAGGGGTTCCACTGAAGCTTTCTTT. This sequence encodes CASSLPRGSTEAFF.

In this sample, this clone turned up a few times. The chain is built from TRBV7-2 and TRBJ1-2, with D unclear. The germline CDR1 and CDR2 sequences are SGHTA and FQGNSA. This CDR3 region has 13 residues. V gave up 3 bases and J gave up 8 bases, with 13 bases separating them. The CDR3 here is CASSLDFRGGYTF. As DNA, the CDR3 is TGTGCCAGCAGCTTGGATTTCCGGGGAGGCTACACCTTC.

V and J are TRBV6-5 and TRBJ1-2; a weak D match, TRBD1 (5 bases). Germline loops: CDR1 MNHEY, CDR2 SVGAGI. V was cut by 6 bases and J by 7 bases, with 15 bases left in between. The CDR3 covers 13 residues. This CDR3 is CASSVQGQGGYTF. CDR3 nucleotide sequence: TGTGCCAGCAGCGTCCAGGGTCAGGGTGGCTACACCTTC.

The chain has TRBV2 and TRBJ2-1, with D uncertain. The CDR3 is made up of 15 amino acids. V gave up 8 bases and J gave up 8 bases, with 22 bases separating them. Germline loops: CDR1 SNHLY, CDR2 FYNNEI. In DNA, the CDR3 is TGTGCCAGCCGAGAGACGACGTTGATTCGGGATGAGCAGTTCTTC. This encodes CASRETTLIRDEQFF. The whole variable domain, filled in from reference TRBV2 and TRBJ2-1, reads EPEVTQTPSHQVTQMGQEVILRCVPISNHLYFYWYRQILGQKVEFLVSFYNNEISEKSEIFDDQFSVERPDGSNFTLKIRSTKLEDSAMYFCASRETTLIRDEQFFGPGTRLTVL.

The CDR3, as DNA: TGTGCCAGCAGCTCCAGCGGGAGGGCCGGAGAGCAGTACTTC. This encodes CASSSSGRAGEQYF. V and J are TRBV7-9 and TRBJ2-7; TRBD2 matches 10 bases. With 4 bases clipped from V and 7 bases from J, the junction kept 7 bases outside the gene matches. This CDR3 is 14 amino acids long. Germline V CDR1 and CDR2: SEHNR, FQNEAQ (reference sequence). Looking up the rest from reference TRBV7-9 and TRBJ2-7 gives the full variable domain: DTGVSQNPRHKITKRGQNVTFRCDPISEHNRLYWYRQTLGQGPEFLTYFQNEAQLEKSRLLSDRFSAERPKGSFSTLEIQRTEQGDSAMYLCASSSSGRAGEQYFGPGTRLTVT.

This sequence joins TRBV7-8 and TRBJ2-2; TRBD1 aligns across 7 bases. CDR3 size: 16 residues. V gave up 4 bases and J gave up 5 bases; unmatched junction bases: 10. CDR1 SGHVS and CDR2 FQNEAQ come from the germline V gene. The CDR3 region has the DNA TGTGCCAGCAGCTCCCAGACAGGGCAGCAGACCGGGGAGCTGTTTTTT. Residues: CASSSQTGQQTGELFF. Full variable domain (remainder filled in from reference TRBV7-8 and TRBJ2-2): GAGVSQSPRYKVAKRGQDVALRCDPISGHVSLFWYQQALGQGPEFLTYFQNEAQLDKSGLPSDRFFAERPEGSVSTLKIQRTQQEDSAVYLCASSSQTGQQTGELFFGEGSRLTVL.

V usage is TRBV19 and J usage is TRBJ2-5; possible D gene TRBD1, 5 bases. Trimming took 3 bases from V and 7 from J, leaving 12 bases between them. CDR3 length: 13 amino acids. The germline V gene encodes CDR1 LNHDA and CDR2 SQIVND (reference sequence). The chain's CDR3 is CASSMGPSGTQYF. In nucleotides, the CDR3 is TGTGCCAGTAGTATGGGGCCGTCTGGGACCCAGTACTTC.

This clone came up a few times. The V gene is TRBV27, the J gene TRBJ1-1; D gene ambiguous. CDR1 and CDR2 from the germline V gene are MNHEY and SMNVEV (reference sequence). The CDR3 has 13 residues. The V and J ends lost 1 base and 1 base respectively, with 4 bases between them. CDR3 protein: CASSLFRNTEAFF. The CDR3 DNA sequence: TGTGCCAGCAGTTTATTCAGGAACACTGAAGCTTTCTTT.

This clone appeared many times. This chain uses TRBV6-6 with TRBJ2-1, with D unresolved. V was pared by 7 bases and J by 4 bases, with 5 bases between. The germline CDR1 and CDR2 sequences are MNHNY and SVGAGI (reference sequence). The CDR3 covers 11 residues. The CDR3, as DNA: TGTGCCAGCATGACATACAATGAGCAGTTCTTC. Residues: CASMTYNEQFF.

This clone has just a few counts. This chain joins TRBV11-2 and TRBJ2-7; the D gene is possibly TRBD2 (5 bases). V lost 5 bases, J lost 5 bases, and 10 bases lay in between. This CDR3 is built from 12 residues. Germline assignment: CDR1 SGHAT and CDR2 FQNNGV. The CDR3 loop reads CASSRSSDEQYF. The CDR3, as DNA: TGTGCCAGCAGCCGCAGTAGCGACGAGCAGTACTTC.

Comment on this clone: A read error may produce the germline difference seen at one junction end. The chain is built from TRBV7-7 and TRBJ2-7; 7 nucleotides align to TRBD2. In germline, CDR1 is SSHAT, CDR2 FNYEAQ (reference sequence). CDR3 size: 13 residues. The CDR3 nucleotides are TGTGCTAGCAGCTTAGGGGAGGGGTACGAGCAGTACTTC. Translation gives CASSLGEGYEQYF.

Only a few counts were recorded for this clone. The chain couples TRBV7-9 to TRBJ2-7; the match to TRBD2 covers 8 bases. Germline V lookup: CDR1 SEHNR, CDR2 FQNEAQ (reference sequence). The CDR3 is made up of 14 amino acids. J lost 4 bases, V lost 5 bases, and 7 bases had no gene match. DNA for the CDR3: TGTGCCAGCAGCCCGCCGGGACTAGGGTACGAGCAGTACTTC. It codes for CASSPPGLGYEQYF.

The chain carries TRBV15 and TRBJ2-3; D remains unclear. This CDR3 contains 14 residues. Germline CDR1 and CDR2: LNHNV and YYDKDF (reference sequence). V lost 0 bases and J lost 4, with 8 bases in between. The CDR3 loop is CATSRDLSSDTQYF. The CDR3 region has the DNA TGTGCCACCAGCAGAGATCTCTCTTCAGATACGCAGTATTTT.

This clone was detected only a few times. This chain joins TRBV7-2 and TRBJ1-2; 8 positions agree with TRBD1. CDR1 and CDR2 from the germline V gene are SGHTA and FQGNSA. CDR3 length: 14 amino acids. V shed 3 bases and J 8 bases; nucleotides not matched to a gene: 8. The CDR3, as DNA: TGTGCCAGCAGCTTCCCTTGGACAGGGAGAGGCTACACCTTC. This codes for CASSFPWTGRGYTF.

Written as DNA, the CDR3 is TGTGCCAGCAGAAAGGACAGGGGTGCATCCTACGAGCAGTACTTC. This codes for CASRKDRGASYEQYF. This chain joins TRBV5-4 and TRBJ2-7; 9 nucleotides match TRBD1. The CDR3 consists of 15 residues. Germline V gene lookup returns CDR1 SGHNT and CDR2 YYREEE (reference sequence). Unmatched junction bases numbered 7, after V lost 5 bases and J lost 1 base.

The sample holds a few counts of this clone. The chain links TRBV15 to TRBJ2-3; 7 nucleotides line up with TRBD2. After removal of 0 bases from V and 9 bases from J, the junction contained 3 bases not matched to a gene. Germline V gene data show CDR1 as LNHNV and CDR2 as YYDKDF (reference sequence). The CDR3 extends over 13 amino acids. Here the CDR3 reads CATSRDEGGTQYF. In nucleotides, the CDR3 is TGTGCCACCAGCAGAGATGAGGGAGGGACGCAGTATTTT.

V is TRBV7-9 and J is TRBJ2-2; D remains unclear. Germline-derived CDR1 and CDR2 are SEHNR and FQNEAQ (reference sequence). The CDR3 has 10 residues. V dropped 8 bases and J dropped 10 bases, with 8 bases sitting between them. DNA for the CDR3: TGTGCCAGCCCTCCGGTGGAGCTGTTTTTT. It encodes CASPPVELFF.

Only a few counts were recorded for this clone. The genes are TRBV5-4 and TRBJ2-1, with 8 bases fitting TRBD2. In germline, CDR1 is SGHNT, CDR2 YYREEE (reference sequence). The trim removed 4 bases at V and 0 bases at J, leaving 9 bases unmatched. This CDR3 spans 17 amino acids. This CDR3 reads CASSQLAAPTSYNEQFF. Written as DNA, the CDR3 is TGTGCCAGCAGCCAACTAGCGGCCCCCACCTCCTACAATGAGCAGTTCTTC.

This clone was recorded a few times. The chain is built from TRBV10-3 and TRBJ1-1; TRBD1 might be the D (6 bases). Trimming cost V 4 bases and J 1 base, with 10 bases left between them. The germline V gene encodes CDR1 ENHRY and CDR2 SYGVKD. The CDR3 contains 14 residues. In DNA, the CDR3 is TGTGCCATCAGTGGGGACAAGGGGAACACTGAAGCTTTCTTT. This codes for CAISGDKGNTEAFF.

The chain joins TRBV2 to TRBJ1-2, with 9 nucleotides matching TRBD1. The CDR3 has 14 amino acids. The J segment lost 3 bases and the V segment lost 5 bases, leaving 4 bases of the junction unmatched. From germline, CDR1 is SNHLY and CDR2 FYNNEI. This chain's CDR3 is CASSKDRGDYGYTF. CDR3 bases: TGTGCCAGCAGTAAGGACAGGGGAGACTATGGCTACACCTTC.

In its sample, this clone was seen a few times. V is TRBV5-1 and J is TRBJ2-3; maybe TRBD1 (6 bases). V was cut by 0 bases and J by 4 bases, with 9 bases left in between. There are 14 residues in the CDR3. CDR1 SGHRS and CDR2 YFSETQ come from the germline V gene. CDR3 coding DNA: TGCGCCAGCAGCTTGGCACAGGGAGCAGATACGCAGTATTTT. It yields the protein CASSLAQGADTQYF.

This clone has more than one count but fewer than ten. V gene TRBV11-3 combines with J gene TRBJ2-5, with TRBD2 matching over 8 bases. CDR3 length equals 16 residues. Germline V gene sequence: CDR1 SGHNT, CDR2 YENEEA. The J segment lost 5 bases and the V segment lost 5 bases, leaving 13 bases of the junction unmatched. DNA for the CDR3: TGTGCCAGCAGCCCCCCTGTAGCGGGGCGGAGGGAGACCCAGTACTTC. This codes for CASSPPVAGRRETQYF.

This rearrangement joins TRBV19 to TRBJ2-4; D perhaps matches TRBD2 (6 bases). CDR3 length: 14 residues. V was shortened by 5 bases and J by 5 bases, with 13 bases between the two germline ends. Germline values: CDR1 LNHDA, CDR2 SQIVND (reference sequence). The CDR3 region is CASSSMGGENIQYF. The CDR3 bases are TGTGCCAGTAGTTCCATGGGGGGAGAAAACATTCAGTACTTC.

The V call is TRBV15, the J call TRBJ1-4; D remains ambiguous. Germline V gene sequence: CDR1 LNHNV, CDR2 YYDKDF (reference sequence). Trimming shortened V by 1 base and J by 7 bases, and 4 bases separated the two germline ends. This CDR3 has 12 residues. CDR3 amino acids: CATSRASEKLFF. CDR3 sequence (DNA): TGTGCCACCAGCAGAGCCAGTGAAAAACTGTTTTTT.

The gene calls are TRBV27 and TRBJ2-1; D unresolved. Germline V lookup: CDR1 MNHEY, CDR2 SMNVEV (reference sequence). Trimming took off 3 bases at V and 3 bases at J, with 12 bases between the two ends. This CDR3 is 15 amino acids long. The CDR3 loop reads CASSLTTIDYNEQFF. As DNA, the CDR3 is TGTGCCAGCAGTTTGACCACTATTGACTACAATGAGCAGTTCTTC.

This clone was seen a handful of times. The chain uses TRBV4-1 and TRBJ2-3, with TRBD2 matching 9 bases. The ends lost 0 bases at V and 3 bases at J; junction bases unmatched: 4. Germline V lookup: CDR1 MGHRA, CDR2 YSYEKL. This CDR3 spans 16 amino acids. The DNA of the CDR3 is TGCGCCAGCAGCCAAGATGCGGGGGGGGGTACAGATACGCAGTATTTT. Protein sequence: CASSQDAGGGTDTQYF.

This clone showed up just a few times. The chain employs TRBV5-1 and TRBJ1-4, with D unresolved. CDR3 size: 13 residues. Germline V gives CDR1 SGHRS, CDR2 YFSETQ. V gave up 3 bases and J gave up 8 bases, with 11 bases separating them. The CDR3 DNA reads TGCGCCAGCAGCTCCGGACTCGGGGAAAAACTGTTTTTT. It encodes CASSSGLGEKLFF.